This TCR beta chain emerged from a study of blood T cell repertoires in COVID-19 (dated by TCRdb to between 2020 and 2021). Concerning the study at large: Collaborator samples came from the United States, Italy and Spain and covered acute and convalescent phases of COVID-19. The repertoires were released in a freely available public database intended as a resource for research on the immune response to SARS-CoV-2. Samples were obtained from the ongoing ImmuneRACE study (first 160 participants) and from over a thousand subjects provided by 6 global collaborators. HLA class I and class II types, where available, came from metadata supplied by the sample provider rather than from assay-based typing. The prospective study material was composed of cDNA or gDNA derived from T cells, B-cell-depleted T cells, or PBMCs. A de-identified subject ID, COVID-19 status, age in years and sex were almost always included in the sample metadata. Subjects who had been exposed to COVID-19, were actively infected with it, or had recovered from it provided the deeply sampled blood TCRbeta repertoires that made up the dataset.

The germline V gene supplies CDR1 SQVTM and CDR2 ANQGSEA. At the junction V is shortened by 3 bases and J by 7 bases, with 12 bases in between. Inclusive of the bounding cysteine and phenylalanine, the CDR3 is 12 residues long. Only the CDR3 DNA stays, 36 bases, in frame from base 1. With regard to this clone: Its antigen specificity is not known. It has no much larger one-base neighbor in the sample; base qualities were not kept.

TCRbeta CDR3 regions were amplified from genomic DNA by means of the immunoSEQ Assay, a bias-controlled multiplex PCR. The study's processing was this. Nucleated cell counts per sample were estimated from amplification of reference gene primers within the assay. Sequence reads were collapsed and filtered to measure the absolute abundance of every unique TCRbeta CDR3 rearrangement. For each sample, productive Simpson clonality was calculated as the square root of Simpson's diversity index across productive rearrangements. The table was pulled from immuneACCESS by TCRdb, which kept in-frame rearrangements only. Such tables lose some clones; where checked, under half of the loss comes from unresolved V genes, and the rest has no known cause. Clone size and the V and J calls come from that table; the DNA yielded D and trimming. The sample table shows about 49,000 clones, and around four fifths are seen once. The ten largest make up 2.5% to 3% of the sample.

Each collaborating institution followed its own protocols to collect whole blood in K2EDTA tubes. For TCRbeta analysis, collaborators shipped samples as frozen whole blood, isolated PBMCs, or DNA extracted from either of those sample types. Study-level results and caveats: The amount of clinical and demographic metadata varied by source and participant and was provided uncurated.

The sequence came from a woman in her sixties with acute or convalescent COVID-19. The chain couples TRBV29-1 to TRBJ1-2; confidence is insufficient to name the D gene. Sequencing used peripheral blood. The CDR3 reads CSVDSVWSGYTF. DNA sequence: TGCAGCGTTGATTCCGTCTGGAGTGGCTACACCTTC.